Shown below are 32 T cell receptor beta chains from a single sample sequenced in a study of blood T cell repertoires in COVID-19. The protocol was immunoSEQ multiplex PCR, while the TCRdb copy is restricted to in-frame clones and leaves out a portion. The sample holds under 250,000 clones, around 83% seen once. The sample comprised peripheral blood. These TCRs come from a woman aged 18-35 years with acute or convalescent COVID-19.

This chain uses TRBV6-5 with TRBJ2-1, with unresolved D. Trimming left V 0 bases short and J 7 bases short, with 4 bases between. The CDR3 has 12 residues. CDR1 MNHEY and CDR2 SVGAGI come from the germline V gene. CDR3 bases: TGTGCCAGCAGTTACTCGAGGAATGAGCAGTTCTTC. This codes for CASSYSRNEQFF.

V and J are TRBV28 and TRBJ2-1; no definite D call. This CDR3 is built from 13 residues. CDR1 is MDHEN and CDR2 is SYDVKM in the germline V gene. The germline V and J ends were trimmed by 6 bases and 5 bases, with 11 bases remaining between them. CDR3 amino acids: CASSLTRNNEQFF. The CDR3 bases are TGTGCCAGCAGCCTGACTCGCAACAATGAGCAGTTCTTC.

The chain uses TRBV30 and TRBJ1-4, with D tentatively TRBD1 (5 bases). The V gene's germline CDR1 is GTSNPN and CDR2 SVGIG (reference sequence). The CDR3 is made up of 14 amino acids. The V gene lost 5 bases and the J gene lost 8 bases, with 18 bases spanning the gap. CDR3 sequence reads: CAWCPAGRREKLFF. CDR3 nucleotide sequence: TGTGCCTGGTGTCCGGCAGGGCGTCGGGAAAAACTGTTTTTT.

The CDR3 sequence is CASSPPEGRIRETQYF. The DNA of the CDR3 is TGTGCCAGCAGCCCCCCTGAGGGGAGGATTCGAGAGACCCAGTACTTC. The V call is TRBV7-6, the J call TRBJ2-5; D is possibly TRBD2 (6 bases). CDR3 length: 16 amino acids. Per the germline V gene, CDR1 is SGHVS and CDR2 is FNYEAQ. The V and J ends lost 5 bases and 4 bases respectively, with 20 bases between them.

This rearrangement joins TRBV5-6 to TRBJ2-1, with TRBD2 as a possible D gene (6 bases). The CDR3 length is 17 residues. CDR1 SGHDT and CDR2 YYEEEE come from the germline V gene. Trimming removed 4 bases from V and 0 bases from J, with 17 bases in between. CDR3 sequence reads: CASSLGTFSSSYNEQFF. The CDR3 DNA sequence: TGTGCCAGCAGCCTCGGGACTTTTTCGAGCTCCTACAATGAGCAGTTCTTC.

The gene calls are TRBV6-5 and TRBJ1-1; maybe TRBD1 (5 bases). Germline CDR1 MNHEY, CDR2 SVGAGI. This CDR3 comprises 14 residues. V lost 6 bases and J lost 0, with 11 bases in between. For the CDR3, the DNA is TGTGCCAGCAGCCGTCAGGGCATGAACACTGAAGCTTTCTTT. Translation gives CASSRQGMNTEAFF.

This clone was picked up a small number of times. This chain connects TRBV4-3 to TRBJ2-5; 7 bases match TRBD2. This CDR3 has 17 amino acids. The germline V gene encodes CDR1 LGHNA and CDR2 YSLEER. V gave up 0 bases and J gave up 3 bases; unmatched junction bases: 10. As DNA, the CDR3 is TGCGCCAGCAGCCAAGATCCGGCCACCGGGAGGAAAGAGACCCAGTACTTC. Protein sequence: CASSQDPATGRKETQYF.

This chain's CDR3 is CASCSGTPYEQYF. The CDR3, as DNA: TGTGCCAGCTGTTCCGGGACACCGTACGAGCAGTACTTC. The rearrangement joins TRBV6-5 to TRBJ2-7, with a weak D call TRBD1 (6 bases). Per the germline V gene, CDR1 is MNHEY and CDR2 is SVGAGI. CDR3 length: 13 amino acids. Deletions cut 8 bases from V and 4 bases from J, with 15 bases between.

The CDR3 sequence: CASSLNRAGNTGELFF. CDR3 in DNA: TGCGCCAGCAGCTTGAACCGCGCGGGGAACACCGGGGAGCTGTTTTTT. The chain couples TRBV5-1 to TRBJ2-2, with D tentatively TRBD2 (5 bases). This CDR3 is 16 amino acids long. V was clipped by 1 base and J by 1 base, with 11 bases between them. The V gene's germline CDR1 is SGHRS and CDR2 YFSETQ.

The CDR3 DNA sequence: TGTGCCAGCAGCCCCGGGACAGGAACCTACGAGCAGTACTTC. It codes for CASSPGTGTYEQYF. This chain joins TRBV11-2 and TRBJ2-7, with TRBD1 identical over 8 bases. Trimming took 5 bases from V and 2 from J; bases not matched to a gene: 5. The CDR3 is 14 residues long. Germline V lookup: CDR1 SGHAT, CDR2 FQNNGV.

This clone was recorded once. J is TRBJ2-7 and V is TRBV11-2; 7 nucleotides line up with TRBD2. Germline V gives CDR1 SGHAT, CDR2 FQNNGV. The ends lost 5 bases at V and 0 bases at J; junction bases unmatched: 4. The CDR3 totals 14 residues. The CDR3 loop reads CASSIRDYSYEQYF. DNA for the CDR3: TGTGCCAGCAGCATCCGGGACTACTCCTACGAGCAGTACTTC.

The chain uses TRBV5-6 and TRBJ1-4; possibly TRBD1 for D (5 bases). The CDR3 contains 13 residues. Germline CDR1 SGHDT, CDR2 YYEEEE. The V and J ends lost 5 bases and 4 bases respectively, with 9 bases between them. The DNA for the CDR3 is TGTGCCAGCAGTTACGACAGTAATGAAAAACTGTTTTTT. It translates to CASSYDSNEKLFF. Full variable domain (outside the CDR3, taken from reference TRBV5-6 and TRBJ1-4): DAGVTQSPTHLIKTRGQQVTLRCSPKSGHDTVSWYQQALGQGPQFIFQYYEEEERQRGNFPDRFSGHQFPNYSSELNVNALLLGDSALYLCASSYDSNEKLFFGSGTQLSVL.

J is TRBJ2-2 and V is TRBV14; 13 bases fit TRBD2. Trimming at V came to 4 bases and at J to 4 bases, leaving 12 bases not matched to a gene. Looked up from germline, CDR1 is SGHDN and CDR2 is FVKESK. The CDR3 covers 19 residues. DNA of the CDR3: TGTGCCAGCAGCCCTCAGAAACTAGCGGGAGGGCCGGGCACCGGGGAGCTGTTTTTT. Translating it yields CASSPQKLAGGPGTGELFF. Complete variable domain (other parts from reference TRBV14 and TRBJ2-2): EAGVTQFPSHSVIEKGQTVTLRCDPISGHDNLYWYRRVMGKEIKFLLHFVKESKQDESGMPNNRFLAERTGGTYSTLKVQPAELEDSGVYFCASSPQKLAGGPGTGELFFGEGSRLTVL.

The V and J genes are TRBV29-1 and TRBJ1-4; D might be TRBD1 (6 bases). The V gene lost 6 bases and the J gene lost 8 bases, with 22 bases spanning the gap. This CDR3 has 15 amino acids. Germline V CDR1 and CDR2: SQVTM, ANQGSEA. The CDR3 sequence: CSVGYPGVRGEKLFF. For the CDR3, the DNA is TGCAGCGTCGGATATCCAGGCGTTAGGGGGGAAAAACTGTTTTTT.

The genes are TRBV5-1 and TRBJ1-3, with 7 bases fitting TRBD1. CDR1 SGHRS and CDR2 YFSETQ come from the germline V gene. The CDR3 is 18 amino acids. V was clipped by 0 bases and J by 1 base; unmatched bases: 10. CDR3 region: CASSLGPTAGGSGNTIYF. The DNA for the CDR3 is TGCGCCAGCAGCTTGGGCCCCACTGCAGGGGGTTCTGGAAACACCATATATTTT.

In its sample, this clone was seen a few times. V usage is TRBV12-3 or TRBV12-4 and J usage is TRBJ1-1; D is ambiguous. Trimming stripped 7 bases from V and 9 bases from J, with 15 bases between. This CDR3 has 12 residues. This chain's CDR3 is CASTEGSAQAFF. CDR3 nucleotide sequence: TGTGCCAGCACTGAGGGTTCGGCCCAAGCTTTCTTT.

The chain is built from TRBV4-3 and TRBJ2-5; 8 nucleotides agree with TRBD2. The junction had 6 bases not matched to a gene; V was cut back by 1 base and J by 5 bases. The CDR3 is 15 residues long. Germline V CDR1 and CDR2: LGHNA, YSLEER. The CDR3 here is CASSQGQGTRETQYF. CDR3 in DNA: TGCGCCAGCAGCCAAGGGCAGGGGACTAGGGAGACCCAGTACTTC.

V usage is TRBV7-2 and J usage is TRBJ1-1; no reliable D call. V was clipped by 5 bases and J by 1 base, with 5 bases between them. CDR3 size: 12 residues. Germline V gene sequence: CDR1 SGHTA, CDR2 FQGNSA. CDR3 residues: CASSRENTEAFF. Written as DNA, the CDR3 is TGTGCCAGCAGCCGGGAGAACACTGAAGCTTTCTTT.

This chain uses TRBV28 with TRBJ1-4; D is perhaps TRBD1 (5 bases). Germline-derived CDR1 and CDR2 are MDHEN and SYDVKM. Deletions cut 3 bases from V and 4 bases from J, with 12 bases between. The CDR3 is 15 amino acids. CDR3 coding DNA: TGTGCCAGCAGTTTGGGGCAGGCAAATAATGAAAAACTGTTTTTT. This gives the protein CASSLGQANNEKLFF.

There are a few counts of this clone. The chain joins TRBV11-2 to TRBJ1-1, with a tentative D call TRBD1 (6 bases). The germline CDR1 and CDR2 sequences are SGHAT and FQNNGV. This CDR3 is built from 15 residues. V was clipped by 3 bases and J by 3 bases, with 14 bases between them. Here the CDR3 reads CASSLEAWGHTEAFF. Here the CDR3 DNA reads TGTGCCAGCAGCTTGGAGGCTTGGGGGCACACTGAAGCTTTCTTT.

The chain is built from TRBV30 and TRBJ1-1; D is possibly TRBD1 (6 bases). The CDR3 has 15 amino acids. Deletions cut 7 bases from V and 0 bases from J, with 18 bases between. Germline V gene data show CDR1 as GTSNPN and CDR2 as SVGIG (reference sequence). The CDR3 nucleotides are TGTGCCTCTACAGGGAGTCTCCTCATGAACACTGAAGCTTTCTTT. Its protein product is CASTGSLLMNTEAFF. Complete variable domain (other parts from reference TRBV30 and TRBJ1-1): SQTIHQWPATLVQPVGSPLSLECTVEGTSNPNLYWYRQAAGRGLQLLFYSVGIGQISSEVPQNLSASRPQDRQFILSSKKLLLSDSGFYLCASTGSLLMNTEAFFGQGTRLTVV.

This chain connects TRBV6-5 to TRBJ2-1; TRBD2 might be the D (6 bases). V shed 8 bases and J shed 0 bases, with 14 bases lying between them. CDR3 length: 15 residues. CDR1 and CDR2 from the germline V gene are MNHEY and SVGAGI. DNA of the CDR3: TGTGCCAGCGGGCGGGGTACACGCTCCTACAATGAGCAGTTCTTC. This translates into CASGRGTRSYNEQFF.

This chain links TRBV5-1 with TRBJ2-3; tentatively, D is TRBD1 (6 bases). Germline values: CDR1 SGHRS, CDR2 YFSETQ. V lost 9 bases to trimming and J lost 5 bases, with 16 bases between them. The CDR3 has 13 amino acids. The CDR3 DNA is TGCGCCACCACCGGACAGTTTGGAGATACGCAGTATTTT. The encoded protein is CATTGQFGDTQYF.

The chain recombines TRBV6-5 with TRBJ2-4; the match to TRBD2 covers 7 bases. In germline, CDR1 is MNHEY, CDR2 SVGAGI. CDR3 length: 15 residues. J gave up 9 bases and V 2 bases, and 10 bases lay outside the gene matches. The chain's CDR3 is CASSYRRGSESIQYF. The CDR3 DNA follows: TGTGCCAGCAGTTACAGGCGCGGGAGTGAAAGCATTCAGTACTTC.

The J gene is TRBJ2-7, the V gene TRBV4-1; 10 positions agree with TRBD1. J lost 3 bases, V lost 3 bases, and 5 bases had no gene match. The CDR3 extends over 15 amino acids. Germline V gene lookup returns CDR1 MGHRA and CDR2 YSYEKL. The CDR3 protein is CASSHQGTGDYEQYF. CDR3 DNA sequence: TGCGCCAGCAGCCACCAAGGGACAGGGGACTACGAGCAGTACTTC.

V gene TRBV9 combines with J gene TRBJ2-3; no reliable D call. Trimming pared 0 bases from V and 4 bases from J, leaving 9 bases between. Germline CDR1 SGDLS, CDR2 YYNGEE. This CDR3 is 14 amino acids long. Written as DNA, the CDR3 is TGTGCCAGCAGCGTAGTTAGTTTCCCAGATACGCAGTATTTT. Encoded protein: CASSVVSFPDTQYF.

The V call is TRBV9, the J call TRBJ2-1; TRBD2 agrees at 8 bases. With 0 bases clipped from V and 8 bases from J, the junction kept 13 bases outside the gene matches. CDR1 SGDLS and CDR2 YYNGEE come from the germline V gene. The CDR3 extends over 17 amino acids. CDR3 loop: CASSVGGGGTSRYEQFF. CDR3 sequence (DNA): TGTGCCAGCAGCGTAGGAGGTGGGGGGACTAGTCGATATGAGCAGTTCTTC.

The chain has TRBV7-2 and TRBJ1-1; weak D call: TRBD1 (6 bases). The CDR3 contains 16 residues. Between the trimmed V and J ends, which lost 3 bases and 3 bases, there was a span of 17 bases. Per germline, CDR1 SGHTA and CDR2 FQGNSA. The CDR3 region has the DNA TGTGCCAGCAGCTTCGACCTTCGGGGGGCGCACACTGAAGCTTTCTTT. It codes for CASSFDLRGAHTEAFF.

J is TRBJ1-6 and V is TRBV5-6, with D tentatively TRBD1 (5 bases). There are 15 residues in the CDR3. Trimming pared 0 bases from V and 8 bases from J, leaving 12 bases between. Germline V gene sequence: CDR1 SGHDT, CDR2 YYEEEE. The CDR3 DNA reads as TGTGCCAGCAGCTTGGCCGGGGGACTTCATTCACCCCTCCACTTT. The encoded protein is CASSLAGGLHSPLHF. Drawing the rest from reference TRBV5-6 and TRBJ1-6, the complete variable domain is DAGVTQSPTHLIKTRGQQVTLRCSPKSGHDTVSWYQQALGQGPQFIFQYYEEEERQRGNFPDRFSGHQFPNYSSELNVNALLLGDSALYLCASSLAGGLHSPLHFGNGTRLTVT.

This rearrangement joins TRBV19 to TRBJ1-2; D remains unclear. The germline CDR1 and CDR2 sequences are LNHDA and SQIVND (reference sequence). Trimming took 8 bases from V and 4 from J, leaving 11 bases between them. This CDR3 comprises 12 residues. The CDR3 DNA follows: TGTGCCAGTCAACAGACCCCCTATGGCTACACCTTC. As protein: CASQQTPYGYTF.

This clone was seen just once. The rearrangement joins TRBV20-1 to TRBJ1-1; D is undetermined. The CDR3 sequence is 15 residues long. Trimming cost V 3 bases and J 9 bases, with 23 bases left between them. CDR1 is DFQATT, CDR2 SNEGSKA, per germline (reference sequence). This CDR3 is CSASAGSIERRKAFF. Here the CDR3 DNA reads TGCAGTGCTAGTGCGGGGTCTATAGAACGGCGTAAAGCTTTCTTT.

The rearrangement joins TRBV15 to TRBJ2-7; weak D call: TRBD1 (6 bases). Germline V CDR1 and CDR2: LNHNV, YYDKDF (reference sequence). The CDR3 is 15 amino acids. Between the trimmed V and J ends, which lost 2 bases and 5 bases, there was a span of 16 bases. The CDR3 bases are TGTGCCACCAGCAGAAGGGGACAACTTAAGGACGAGCAGTACTTC. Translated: CATSRRGQLKDEQYF.